This TCR beta chain was found in a study of human T cells and chemical hapten exposure. Study-level information: Patients, largely female, had alopecia areata, totalis or universalis. Study observations and caveats: DPC sensitization did not alter TCRs above 1 in 1000 frequency.

The CDR3 runs to 11 residues. V shed 3 bases and J shed 9 bases, with 11 bases lying between them. Germline assignment: CDR1 DFQATT and CDR2 SNEGSKA (reference sequence). TCRdb passed the RACE reads through MiXCR, listing each CDR3 protein once. The sample has tens of thousands of distinct CDR3 sequences; under 11% are singletons. As for this clonotype: Its target is unknown.

The time point denotes: patch test 2, 6 weeks after DPC sensitization. Treatment described: therapeutic diphenylcyclopropenone sensitization with weekly scalp DPC. Sequenced material: whole blood, taken in connection with sensitization to the hapten diphenylcyclopropenone (DPC). This rearrangement joins TRBV20-1 to TRBJ2-5; D uncertain. This receptor was taken from a woman aged 45-60 years with alopecia areata. Some clones in this sample may be carry-over from other donors' samples. The CDR3 sequence is CSASWQKAQYF. For the CDR3, the DNA is TGCAGTGCTAGCTGGCAGAAGGCCCAGTACTTC.